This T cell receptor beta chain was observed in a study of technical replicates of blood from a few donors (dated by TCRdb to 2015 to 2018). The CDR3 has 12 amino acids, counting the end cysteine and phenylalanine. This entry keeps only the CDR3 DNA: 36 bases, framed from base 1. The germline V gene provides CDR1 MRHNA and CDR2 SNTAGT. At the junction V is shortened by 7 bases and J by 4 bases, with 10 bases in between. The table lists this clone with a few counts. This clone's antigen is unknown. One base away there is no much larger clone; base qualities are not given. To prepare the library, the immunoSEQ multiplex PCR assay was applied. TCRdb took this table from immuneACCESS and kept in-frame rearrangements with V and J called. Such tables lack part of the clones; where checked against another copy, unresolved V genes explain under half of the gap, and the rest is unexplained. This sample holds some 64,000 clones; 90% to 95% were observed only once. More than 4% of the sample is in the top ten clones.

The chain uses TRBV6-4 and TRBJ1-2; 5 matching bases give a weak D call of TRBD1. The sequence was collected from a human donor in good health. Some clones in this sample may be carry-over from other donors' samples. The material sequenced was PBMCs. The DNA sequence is TGTGCCAGCACGGGGGGGAGCTATGGCTACACCTTC. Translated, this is CASTGGSYGYTF.